These 20 T cell receptor beta chains came from one sample sequenced in a study of identical twins. TCRdb fed the 5' RACE reads into MiXCR, producing one record per CDR3 protein. The sample contains under 900,000 distinct CDR3 sequences, 12% of which appear only once. This sample also appeared in a second study, on yellow fever vaccine responses in identical twins.

Source material: PBMCs. The receptors were gathered from a woman aged 18-29 years in good health.

In its sample, this clonotype was seen many times. This chain links TRBV5-1 with TRBJ2-5; D might be TRBD2 (6 bases). The length of the CDR3 is 14 residues. Trimming cost V 3 bases and J 1 base, with 10 bases left between them. Per the germline V gene, CDR1 is SGHRS and CDR2 is YFSETQ. CDR3 residues: CASSSGLIQETQYF. CDR3 coding DNA: TGCGCCAGCAGCTCAGGACTAATCCAAGAGACCCAGTACTTC. Complete variable domain (other parts from reference TRBV5-1 and TRBJ2-5): KAGVTQTPRYLIKTRGQQVTLSCSPISGHRSVSWYQQTPGQGLQFLFEYFSETQRNKGNFPGRFSGRQFSNSRSEMNVSTLELGDSALYLCASSSGLIQETQYFGPGTRLLVL.

The chain recombines TRBV29-1 with TRBJ2-1; maybe TRBD2 (6 bases). Germline CDR1 SQVTM, CDR2 ANQGSEA. CDR3 size: 12 residues. The V end lost 5 bases, the J end lost 7 bases, and 12 bases lay between the germline ends. As DNA, the CDR3 is TGCAGCGTTTTGGGACTTTCGAATGAGCAGTTCTTC. It yields the protein CSVLGLSNEQFF.

This clonotype has ten or more counts. The CDR3 sequence is CASSLSGSTYEQYF. The DNA of the CDR3 is TGTGCCAGCAGCCTTAGCGGGAGTACCTACGAGCAGTACTTC. This chain links TRBV11-3 with TRBJ2-7; 9 positions match TRBD2. Germline V gene lookup returns CDR1 SGHNT and CDR2 YENEEA. V shed 5 bases, J shed 2 bases, and the junction held 4 bases outside the gene matches. The CDR3 has 14 residues.

This clonotype was found a few times. The chain uses TRBV7-9 and TRBJ1-5; 9 nucleotides line up with TRBD1. CDR1 and CDR2 from the germline V gene are SEHNR and FQNEAQ (reference sequence). The CDR3 contains 15 residues. The trim removed 4 bases at V and 1 base at J, leaving 2 bases unmatched. As DNA, the CDR3 is TGTGCCAGCAGCTGGGGGACAGGGAGCAATCAGCCCCAGCATTTT. It specifies CASSWGTGSNQPQHF.

The J gene is TRBJ2-3, the V gene TRBV7-9; TRBD1 might be the D (5 bases). Per germline, CDR1 SEHNR and CDR2 FQNEAQ (reference sequence). The CDR3 covers 15 residues. The ends were cut back, 3 bases at V and 6 bases at J, with 16 bases in the middle. CDR3 nucleotide sequence: TGTGCCAGCAGCTTTAAAGGGCAGGGAATTGATACGCAGTATTTT. Translating gives CASSFKGQGIDTQYF.

This clonotype was found a few times. The rearrangement uses TRBV6-2 or TRBV6-3 and TRBJ2-4, with 11 bases that match TRBD2. The V segment lost 5 bases and the J segment 7 bases; nucleotides outside the gene matches: 10. Germline V CDR1 and CDR2: MNHEY, SVGEGT. The CDR3 covers 16 residues. CDR3 nucleotide sequence: TGTGCCAGCAGTGGGACTAGCGGCCTGATGTGGAACATTCAGTACTTC. Translation: CASSGTSGLMWNIQYF.

The chain carries TRBV5-6 and TRBJ2-2; 7 positions match TRBD1. Trimming removed 3 bases from V and 14 bases from J; junction bases left unmatched: 13. The CDR3 loop spans 14 amino acids. The germline CDR1 and CDR2 sequences are SGHDT and YYEEEE. CDR3 protein: CASSSGQVSWALFF. CDR3 sequence (DNA): TGTGCCAGCAGCTCCGGACAGGTCTCCTGGGCACTGTTTTTT.

The sample holds a few counts of this clonotype. The rearrangement uses TRBV15 and TRBJ2-5, with TRBD1 matching 8 bases. J lost 0 bases, V lost 2 bases, and 5 bases had no gene match. The CDR3 loop spans 16 amino acids. Germline lookup yields CDR1 LNHNV and CDR2 YYDKDF (reference sequence). The CDR3, as DNA: TGTGCCACCAGCAGAAGACAGGGGCAATACCAAGAGACCCAGTACTTC. It is translated as CATSRRQGQYQETQYF.

This clonotype was observed a handful of times. The J gene is TRBJ2-7, the V gene TRBV5-1, with 11 bases aligning to TRBD2. Germline lookup yields CDR1 SGHRS and CDR2 YFSETQ. This CDR3 contains 17 residues. The J segment lost 2 bases and the V segment lost 0 bases, leaving 7 bases of the junction unmatched. Here the CDR3 DNA reads TGCGCCAGCAGCTTGGAGCCTAGCGGGAGGTTCCCCTACGAGCAGTACTTC. Its protein product is CASSLEPSGRFPYEQYF. The variable domain in full, with the rest retrieved from reference TRBV5-1 and TRBJ2-7, is KAGVTQTPRYLIKTRGQQVTLSCSPISGHRSVSWYQQTPGQGLQFLFEYFSETQRNKGNFPGRFSGRQFSNSRSEMNVSTLELGDSALYLCASSLEPSGRFPYEQYFGPGTRLTVT.

The chain carries TRBV5-1 and TRBJ2-5, with a weak D call TRBD1 (6 bases). Germline CDR1 reads SGHRS; CDR2 reads YFSETQ. The V and J ends lost 0 bases and 1 base respectively, with 16 bases between them. The CDR3 sequence is 17 residues long. The CDR3: CASSLGSPDRLQETQYF. The CDR3 region has the DNA TGCGCCAGCAGCTTGGGGTCCCCCGACAGGCTCCAAGAGACCCAGTACTTC.

This clonotype showed up just a few times. The rearrangement uses TRBV28 and TRBJ2-7; 13 bases match TRBD2. The germline V gene has CDR1 MDHEN and CDR2 SYDVKM. The CDR3 is 15 residues long. V dropped 5 bases and J dropped 6; count of bases not matched to a gene: 7. The CDR3 protein is CASSTRTSGSAEQYF. Here the CDR3 DNA reads TGTGCCAGCAGTACGCGGACTAGCGGGAGCGCCGAGCAGTACTTC. Using reference TRBV28 and TRBJ2-7 for the parts outside the CDR3, the full variable domain is DVKVTQSSRYLVKRTGEKVFLECVQDMDHENMFWYRQDPGLGLRLIYFSYDVKMKEKGDIPEGYSVSREKKERFSLILESASTNQTSMYLCASSTRTSGSAEQYFGPGTRLTVT.

In this sample, this clonotype turned up many times. The chain recombines TRBV7-9 with TRBJ1-1; D gene unclear. This CDR3 is 15 amino acids long. V shed 5 bases and J shed 5 bases, with 18 bases lying between them. Germline V gene lookup returns CDR1 SEHNR and CDR2 FQNEAQ (reference sequence). CDR3 in DNA: TGTGCCAGCAGCCCCGGTAGGGCCCGCGGGACTGAAGCTTTCTTT. Its translation: CASSPGRARGTEAFF.

The table lists this clonotype with a few counts. The V call is TRBV24-1, the J call TRBJ2-7, with D unclear. CDR1 is KGHDR, CDR2 SFDVKD, per germline. This CDR3 is built from 11 residues. Trimming removed 5 bases at V and 3 bases at J, with 4 bases between. The CDR3 loop is CATSGNYEQYF. In nucleotides, the CDR3 is TGTGCCACCAGTGGAAACTACGAGCAGTACTTC.

This clonotype was observed a handful of times. The rearrangement uses TRBV9 and TRBJ1-1; perhaps TRBD1 as D (5 bases). Looked up from germline, CDR1 is SGDLS and CDR2 is YYNGEE. V was trimmed by 3 bases and J by 0 bases, leaving 12 bases between them. The CDR3 totals 15 residues. CDR3: CASSATPTVNTEAFF. In nucleotides, the CDR3 is TGTGCCAGCAGCGCCACTCCGACAGTGAACACTGAAGCTTTCTTT.

This clonotype was counted between two and nine times. This chain connects TRBV12-3 or TRBV12-4 to TRBJ2-7; TRBD2 agrees at 7 bases. The CDR3 runs 17 residues. Germline trimming cut 0 bases from V and 2 bases from J; bases unmatched to any gene: 10. CDR3 loop: CASSLALTGRATYEQYF. As DNA, the CDR3 is TGTGCCAGCAGTTTAGCGCTAACTGGGAGGGCGACCTACGAGCAGTACTTC.

The sample holds a few counts of this clonotype. V and J are TRBV6-1 and TRBJ2-1; 11 positions agree with TRBD1. V lost 6 bases to trimming and J lost 4 bases; unmatched junction nucleotides: 8. This CDR3 has 16 amino acids. CDR1 and CDR2 from the germline V gene are MNHNS and SASEGT. CDR3 bases: TGTGCCAGCAGCCGACAGGGGACAGGGGGGTACAATGAGCAGTTCTTC. Amino acids: CASSRQGTGGYNEQFF.

This clonotype was observed at least ten times. This chain uses TRBV29-1 with TRBJ2-1; 8 positions match TRBD2. The V gene's germline CDR1 is SQVTM and CDR2 ANQGSEA. V lost 1 base, J lost 12 bases, and 8 bases stayed unmatched. This CDR3 spans 13 amino acids. The CDR3: CSVEVKREFGQFF. CDR3 DNA: TGCAGCGTTGAAGTAAAGCGGGAGTTTGGGCAGTTCTTC.

This clonotype was observed many times. The J gene is TRBJ2-7, the V gene TRBV5-5, with unresolved D. V gave up 3 bases and J gave up 0 bases, with 7 bases separating them. This CDR3 region has 13 residues. CDR1 and CDR2 (germline): SGHKS, YYEKEE (reference sequence). CDR3 protein: CASSSLLSYEQYF. The DNA of the CDR3 is TGTGCCAGCAGCTCCCTTCTCTCCTACGAGCAGTACTTC.

This clonotype was recorded many times. The chain combines TRBV4-2 with TRBJ2-1; 7 nucleotides align to TRBD2. Germline loops: CDR1 LGHNA, CDR2 YNFKEQ. The CDR3 has 16 amino acids. V lost 0 bases to trimming and J lost 8 bases; unmatched junction nucleotides: 10. In nucleotides, the CDR3 is TGTGCCAGCAGCCAAGATCCCGCGGGAGTCTCGGATGAGCAGTTCTTC. This translates into CASSQDPAGVSDEQFF.

This clonotype was seen once. The V gene is TRBV24-1, the J gene TRBJ2-1; 14 positions agree with TRBD2. The V gene's germline CDR1 is KGHDR and CDR2 SFDVKD. The CDR3 consists of 19 residues. Germline trimming cut 4 bases from V and 0 bases from J; bases unmatched to any gene: 7. This CDR3 is CATSDRTSGGPSSYNEQFF. In nucleotides, the CDR3 is TGTGCCACCAGTGACCGGACTAGCGGGGGGCCGAGCTCCTACAATGAGCAGTTCTTC.